This TCR beta chain was profiled in a study of T cells in Graves' hyperthyroidism and ophthalmopathy. Study conclusions and caveats: Most thyroid clonotypes that were expanded above 0.001 also turned up in blood.

RNA transcripts provided the source from which TCR beta CDR3 regions were amplified. Carried out on the TCR CDR3, a first-round RT-PCR used the HTBI primer set. TCRdb reprocessed the multiplex PCR reads via MiXCR and lists one record per CDR3 protein. The sample yields hundreds of thousands of distinct CDR3 sequences, under 60% seen once. Germline V lookup: CDR1 SGDLS, CDR2 YYNGEE. This CDR3 contains 12 residues. Remarks on this clonotype: Its antigen is not identified. A junction boundary mismatches the germline segment, possibly from a read error.

Hyperthyroidism of Graves' type that showed no ophthalmopathy progression within 18 months was stable. J is TRBJ2-7 and V is TRBV9; 7 bases are a match to TRBD1. The material sequenced was peripheral blood or thyroid tissue (not recorded which). The source of this sequence is a young woman with Graves' hyperthyroidism. CDR3 sequence reads: CASSLDRVELYF. The CDR3 DNA follows: TGTGCCAGCAGCCTCGACAGGGTCGAGCTGTACTTC.